The rows below give T cell receptor beta chains drawn from one sample of a study of T cells in Graves' hyperthyroidism and ophthalmopathy. Using its own MiXCR run on the multiplex PCR reads, TCRdb lists one record per CDR3 protein. Of a few hundred thousand distinct CDR3 sequences listed, approximately 20% are singletons. The sequenced material came from blood. The source is a man in his forties with Graves' hyperthyroidism. The CDR3 runs from the conserved cysteine through the conserved F or W. Each record gives: clone size, D gene, J gene, V gene, CDR3 length, CDR3 DNA, CDR3 protein. The D gene is left open where the match is weak. Not all rows give a size; the values are once, few, many and, for expanded clones, a class.

clone_size: many; d_call: -; j_call: TRBJ2-5; v_call: TRBV2; cdr3_length: 14; cdr3_nt: TGTGCCAGCAGCCTCGACAGAAGACAAGAGACCCAGTACTTC; cdr3_aa: CASSLDRRQETQYF
clone_size: -; d_call: -; j_call: TRBJ2-7; v_call: TRBV30; cdr3_length: 14; cdr3_nt: TGTGCCTGGAGGGCAGCTGGAAGGGGATACGAGCAGTACTTC; cdr3_aa: CAWRAAGRGYEQYF
clone_size: many; d_call: -; j_call: TRBJ2-7; v_call: TRBV28; cdr3_length: 18; cdr3_nt: TGTGCCAGCAGCCATGCAGCGGTGGGGGCTCCTCGAATGTTAGAGCAGTACTTC; cdr3_aa: CASSHAAVGAPRMLEQYF
clone_size: many; d_call: TRBD1; j_call: TRBJ1-1; v_call: TRBV29-1; cdr3_length: 12; cdr3_nt: TGCAGCGTTCTCCAGGGGGCCACTGAAGCTTTCTTT; cdr3_aa: CSVLQGATEAFF
clone_size: -; d_call: -; j_call: TRBJ2-3; v_call: TRBV28; cdr3_length: 11; cdr3_nt: TGTGCCAGCAGAATCACAGATACGCAGTATTTT; cdr3_aa: CASRITDTQYF
clone_size: -; d_call: TRBD2; j_call: TRBJ2-1; v_call: TRBV15; cdr3_length: 13; cdr3_nt: TGTGCCACGAGCGGGGGTCCCTACAATGAGCAGTTCTTC; cdr3_aa: CATSGGPYNEQFF
clone_size: -; d_call: TRBD1; j_call: TRBJ2-3; v_call: TRBV5-8; cdr3_length: 16; cdr3_nt: TGTGCCAGCAGCCCCGGTTTAGACAGGGTGGCAGATACGCAGTATTTT; cdr3_aa: CASSPGLDRVADTQYF
clone_size: -; d_call: -; j_call: TRBJ2-1; v_call: TRBV5-5; cdr3_length: 15; cdr3_nt: TGTGCCAGCGCCAGCAACGGCAGAGGCTACAATGAGCAGTTCTTC; cdr3_aa: CASASNGRGYNEQFF
clone_size: many; d_call: TRBD1; j_call: TRBJ2-3; v_call: TRBV28; cdr3_length: 15; cdr3_nt: TGTGCCAGCAGTAGGACAGGGGAAAGCACAGATACGCAGTATTTT; cdr3_aa: CASSRTGESTDTQYF
clone_size: many; d_call: TRBD1; j_call: TRBJ1-2; v_call: TRBV11-2; cdr3_length: 14; cdr3_nt: TGTGCCAGCAGTCGAGACAGGGGAAGCTATGGCTACACCTTC; cdr3_aa: CASSRDRGSYGYTF
clone_size: many; d_call: -; j_call: TRBJ1-4; v_call: TRBV28; cdr3_length: 15; cdr3_nt: TGTGCCAGCAGTTCCCCTTGGACGGGGAATGAAAAACTGTTTTTT; cdr3_aa: CASSSPWTGNEKLFF
clone_size: -; d_call: TRBD2; j_call: TRBJ2-3; v_call: TRBV2; cdr3_length: 16; cdr3_nt: TGTGCCAGCAGTGAATTGGAAGCGGGGGGGCAAGATACGCAGTATTTT; cdr3_aa: CASSELEAGGQDTQYF
clone_size: once; d_call: TRBD1; j_call: TRBJ1-5; v_call: TRBV5-1; cdr3_length: 15; cdr3_nt: TGCGCCAGCAGCATAGGGACAGGTGGCAATCAGCCCCAGCATTTT; cdr3_aa: CASSIGTGGNQPQHF
clone_size: many; d_call: TRBD1; j_call: TRBJ2-7; v_call: TRBV6-1; cdr3_length: 13; cdr3_nt: TGTGCCAGCAGTCAGGGACAGGGGAACGAGCAGTACTTC; cdr3_aa: CASSQGQGNEQYF
clone_size: many; d_call: -; j_call: TRBJ2-1; v_call: TRBV6-2/TRBV6-3; cdr3_length: 13; cdr3_nt: TGTGCCAGCAGTCGACCTCGGGGGAATGAGCAGTTCTTC; cdr3_aa: CASSRPRGNEQFF
clone_size: many; d_call: -; j_call: TRBJ1-2; v_call: TRBV7-8; cdr3_length: 13; cdr3_nt: TGTGCCAGCAGCTTCCAGGGGATGGAAGGCTACACCTTC; cdr3_aa: CASSFQGMEGYTF
clone_size: many; d_call: -; j_call: TRBJ1-5; v_call: TRBV6-5; cdr3_length: 13; cdr3_nt: TGTGCCAGCAGTTACTCTGGGGATCAGCCCCAGCATTTT; cdr3_aa: CASSYSGDQPQHF
clone_size: -; d_call: -; j_call: TRBJ2-3; v_call: TRBV7-3; cdr3_length: 15; cdr3_nt: TGTGCCAGCAGCCCAAAGCGGAGGGGGCAAGATACGCAGTATTTT; cdr3_aa: CASSPKRRGQDTQYF
clone_size: many; d_call: -; j_call: TRBJ2-7; v_call: TRBV5-1; cdr3_length: 14; cdr3_nt: TGCGCCAGCAGCTTGGGACTCGGCTCCTACGAGCAGTACTTC; cdr3_aa: CASSLGLGSYEQYF
clone_size: -; d_call: TRBD1; j_call: TRBJ1-1; v_call: TRBV29-1; cdr3_length: 15; cdr3_nt: TGCAGCGTTGAAGATCGGGGACAGGGGAACACTGAAGCTTTCTTT; cdr3_aa: CSVEDRGQGNTEAFF